Sequencing of this TCR beta chain was carried out in a study of T cell responses to AZD1222 COVID-19 vaccine. Concerning this clone itself: The antigen remains unidentified.

TCRdb keeps only in-frame clones here, not all; method: immunoSEQ multiplex PCR. The sample gives fewer than 200,000 clones, 85% to 95% of which show up once; around 1.6% is in the top ten. The germline V gene has CDR1 MNHEY and CDR2 SMNVEV (reference sequence). J was trimmed by 8 bases and V by 5 bases; bases with no gene match: 12. This CDR3 contains 15 residues. The study's findings and limits: Per reports, nearly half of all spike-specific TCRs target regions that are unmutated in variants.

The sequences come from peripheral blood, collected 28 days after the second AZD1222 dose. The chain is built from TRBV27 and TRBJ2-1; 7 bases agree with TRBD2. The receptor was derived from an adult who received the AZD1222 COVID-19 vaccine. This chain's CDR3 is CASSPRLAGAYEQFF. The CDR3 DNA is TGTGCCAGCAGTCCCCGACTAGCAGGTGCATATGAGCAGTTCTTC.